This T cell receptor beta chain was sequenced for a study of T cell repertoires in cytomegalovirus infection (dated by TCRdb to the late 2010s). For the wider study: Alongside well-studied HLA-B-restricted epitopes, the peptide stimulations were aimed at recently identified HLA-C-restricted CMV epitopes, whose presentation resists viral immunomodulation. The HLA type of each donor mattered for the analysis, because public TCR beta signatures pointed to carriage of CMV infection along with the matching HLA type. The full study reports these points: The ex vivo response was dominated by HLA-C-restricted CMV-specific TCR beta clonotypes, which also provided the single most frequent clonotype in two of eight donors. In both this cohort and an independent cohort of approximately 350 donors, the cumulative frequency of public TCR beta family members distinguished carriers of CMV infection plus the relevant HLA type.

Points on this clonotype: Its target antigen remains unknown. No per-base quality is available; no much larger clone lies one base away.

From the cysteine through the phenylalanine, the CDR3 covers 15 amino acids. Only the CDR3 part of the read is kept: 45 bases, read in frame from the first base. V and J are trimmed by 0 bases and 5 bases, and the gene matches miss 5 bases of the junction. According to the germline V gene, CDR1 reads SGHRS and CDR2 reads YFSETQ. Sequencing used an Illumina HiSeq 1500. TCRdb trimmed public reads at Q25 via fastp, called clones via MiXCR and kept in-frame beta chains. All rows with the same CDR3 protein become a single entry with the most common DNA and genes. This sample comprises approximately 1,000,000 distinct CDR3 sequences, under 40% of them detected only once. The biggest ten clones account for under 15% of the sample. The sample's treatment or condition label, in plain terms: in vitro stimulation with specific CMV peptide epitopes to enrich CMV-specific T cells.

This specimen consisted of cultured CD8+ T cells from PBMCs, obtained from culture after CMV antigen stimulation. This TCR derives from a human donor in good health (CMV status not recorded). Some clones in this sample may be carry-over from other donors' samples. Here the chain combines TRBV5-1 and TRBJ1-1, and TRBD1 aligns with 9 junction nucleotides. The CDR3 region: CASSLGPTGGTEAFF. The bases are TGCGCCAGCAGCTTGGGGCCGACAGGGGGGACTGAAGCTTTCTTT. Outside the CDR3, residues come from the reference TRBV5-1 and TRBJ1-1 proteins, so the full variable domain is: KAGVTQTPRYLIKTRGQQVTLSCSPISGHRSVSWYQQTPGQGLQFLFEYFSETQRNKGNFPGRFSGRQFSNSRSEMNVSTLELGDSALYLCASSLGPTGGTEAFFGQGTRLTVV.